This T cell receptor beta chain came from a study of T cells in Graves' hyperthyroidism and ophthalmopathy. In patients aged 18 to 65, hyperthyroidism was newly diagnosed, with duration under 2 months. Amplification targeted TCR beta CDR3 regions from RNA transcripts. The TCR CDR3 first-round RT-PCR relied on the HTBI primer set. TCRdb re-called the multiplex PCR reads with MiXCR, one entry per CDR3 protein. The sample consists of 500,000 to 750,000 distinct CDR3 sequences, 15% to 19% of them appearing once. CDR3 size: 14 residues. The V gene end was trimmed by 4 bases and the J gene end by 7 bases; junction bases not matched to a gene: 7. In germline, CDR1 is SNHLY, CDR2 FYNNEI. This clonotype has ten or more counts.

The chain recombines TRBV2 with TRBJ2-1, with TRBD2 identical over 7 bases. Sequenced: blood. This receptor was taken from a woman in her thirties with Graves' hyperthyroidism. The CDR3 loop reads CASSVGGSVNEQFF. DNA of the CDR3: TGTGCCAGCAGTGTCGGCGGGAGTGTGAATGAGCAGTTCTTC. Drawing the rest from reference TRBV2 and TRBJ2-1, the complete variable domain is EPEVTQTPSHQVTQMGQEVILRCVPISNHLYFYWYRQILGQKVEFLVSFYNNEISEKSEIFDDQFSVERPDGSNFTLKIRSTKLEDSAMYFCASSVGGSVNEQFFGPGTRLTVL.